This is a list of T cell receptor beta chains from one sample in a study of T cell responses to AZD1222 COVID-19 vaccine. Generated by immunoSEQ multiplex PCR, the TCRdb table keeps only in-frame clones and is missing some. This table has 24,000 or so clones, 87% appearing once. Sequenced material: peripheral blood, taken 28 days after the second AZD1222 dose. Every receptor here comes from an adult who received the AZD1222 COVID-19 vaccine. CDR3s include the opening cysteine and the closing phenylalanine or tryptophan. D genes are given only for firm matches. Not all rows give a size; the values are once, few, many and, for expanded clones, a class.

d_call,clone_size,j_call,v_call,cdr3_aa,cdr3_nt
-,-,TRBJ1-2,TRBV30,CAALGESYGYTF,TGTGCCGCACTGGGAGAAAGCTATGGCTACACCTTC
TRBD2,-,TRBJ2-1,TRBV2,CASRREGLGEQFF,TGTGCCAGCAGGCGGGAGGGTCTGGGTGAGCAGTTCTTC
-,-,TRBJ1-3,TRBV7-9,CASNEGYSGNTIYF,TGTGCCAGCAACGAGGGGTACTCTGGAAACACCATATATTTT
-,-,TRBJ1-1,TRBV10-3,CAISETGGGTEAFF,TGTGCCATCAGTGAGACCGGGGGTGGCACTGAAGCTTTCTTT
-,-,TRBJ1-1,TRBV18,CASSPRHETEAFF,TGTGCCAGCTCACCCCGACATGAAACTGAAGCTTTCTTT
TRBD2,-,TRBJ2-1,TRBV6-4,CASSVALGTSFWEQFF,TGTGCCAGCAGTGTGGCCTTGGGGACTAGCTTCTGGGAGCAGTTCTTC
TRBD2,-,TRBJ2-3,TRBV16,CASSPSGSGDTQYF,TGTGCCAGCAGTCCTAGCGGTAGTGGGGATACGCAGTATTTT
-,once,TRBJ2-2,TRBV6-2/TRBV6-3,CASSFRTISNTGELFF,TGTGCCAGCAGTTTCCGGACTATCTCGAACACCGGGGAGCTGTTTTTT
-,-,TRBJ2-7,TRBV19,CATSTGSSEQYF,TGTGCCACCTCGACAGGATCCAGCGAGCAGTACTTC
TRBD1,-,TRBJ1-2,TRBV14,CASSDRGSYGYTF,TGTGCCAGCAGCGACAGGGGAAGCTATGGCTACACCTTC
-,-,TRBJ2-1,TRBV29-1,CSVEELGNEQFF,TGCAGCGTTGAAGAATTAGGGAATGAGCAGTTCTTC
-,once,TRBJ2-3,TRBV7-3,CASSLNRPGTQYF,TGTGCCAGCAGCTTAAATCGCCCCGGTACGCAGTATTTT
-,-,TRBJ2-5,TRBV18,CASSPRQGTQETQYF,TGTGCCAGCTCGCCACGGCAGGGCACGCAAGAGACCCAGTACTTC
TRBD1,-,TRBJ1-1,TRBV19,CASGTSDRVDTEAFF,TGTGCCAGTGGAACTAGCGACAGGGTGGACACTGAAGCTTTCTTT
TRBD1,few,TRBJ1-2,TRBV6-1,CASSEARGTGGNYGYTF,TGTGCCAGCAGTGAAGCGCGAGGGACAGGGGGCAACTATGGCTACACCTTC
-,once,TRBJ2-7,TRBV2,CASSEGLFFGEQYF,TGTGCCAGCAGTGAGGGCCTTTTCTTTGGCGAGCAGTACTTC
TRBD2,-,TRBJ2-1,TRBV5-4,CASSLGLAGYNEQFF,TGTGCCAGCAGCTTAGGACTAGCGGGCTACAATGAGCAGTTCTTC
-,-,TRBJ1-5,TRBV28,CASSLSAGGPNQPQHF,TGTGCCAGCAGTTTATCGGCGGGGGGCCCCAATCAGCCCCAGCATTTT
-,-,TRBJ1-1,TRBV28,CASSDHGTKPEAFF,TGTGCCAGCAGCGACCACGGGACGAAGCCTGAAGCTTTCTTT
-,once,TRBJ1-1,TRBV10-3,CATRGGPNTEAFF,TGTGCCACCCGAGGGGGACCGAACACTGAAGCTTTCTTT
TRBD2,-,TRBJ2-1,TRBV10-2,CASSEWSSGRLDEQFF,TGCGCCAGCAGTGAGTGGTCTAGCGGGAGGCTCGATGAGCAGTTCTTC